This entry concerns a single TCR beta chain. Original handling: Using reference gene primer amplification, nucleated cell counts were estimated. The assay was immunoSEQ multiplex PCR, and TCRdb's table has in-frame clones only and misses some. The V and J calls and clone size are taken from that table; D and trimming were inferred from the DNA. The sample includes roughly 130,000 clones, 90% of them seen just once. These data originate in a study of blood T cell repertoires in COVID-19. Study as a whole: Samples of COVID-19 (acute and convalescent) were obtained from the United States, Italy and Spain.

Germline values: CDR1 SGHTA, CDR2 FQGNSA. This CDR3 is built from 16 residues. Trimming took off 5 bases at V and 0 bases at J, with 15 bases between the two ends. V gene TRBV7-2 combines with J gene TRBJ2-3, with D tentatively TRBD1 (5 bases). The sequence was obtained from a man aged 50 or older with active COVID-19. The sequencing sample was made of peripheral blood. The CDR3 is CASSGSWGASTDTQYF. The CDR3 nucleotides are TGTGCCAGCAGCGGCTCTTGGGGCGCGAGCACAGATACGCAGTATTTT. Using reference TRBV7-2 and TRBJ2-3 for the parts outside the CDR3, the full variable domain is GAGVSQSPSNKVTEKGKDVELRCDPISGHTALYWYRQSLGQGLEFLIYFQGNSAPDKSGLPSDRFSAERTGGSVSTLTIQRTQQEDSAVYLCASSGSWGASTDTQYFGPGTRLTVL.